This TCR beta chain was recovered during a study of shared clonotypes between healthy human individuals. Overall study results and limits: Among non-shared clonotypes, generation probabilities were lower than among those shared by all four donors. A handful of donors had around 5% of their naive CD4 clonotypes in common.

Trimming cost V 5 bases and J 4 bases; bases outside gene matches: 5. This CDR3 comprises 14 residues. Germline V gives CDR1 SGHTA, CDR2 FQGNSA. The table came from immunoSEQ multiplex PCR; TCRdb's copy has only in-frame clones and leaves some out. Of roughly 1 million clones listed, 65% to 80% are singletons. Comment on this clone: Its antigen is still unknown.

The sequenced material came from memory CD4+ T cells sorted from blood. Subset described: CD45RA-negative fraction. The source is a man aged 18 to 29 in good health. This rearrangement joins TRBV7-2 to TRBJ1-2; TRBD1 matches 9 bases. The CDR3 sequence: CASSRDRVSYGYTF. The CDR3 region has the DNA TGTGCCAGCAGCCGGGACAGGGTGAGCTATGGCTACACCTTC.